Listed below are T cell receptor beta chains from one sample, sequenced in a study of radiotherapy plus CTLA-4 blockade in lung cancer. Sequencing was performed with immunoSEQ multiplex PCR; in TCRdb, only in-frame clones are kept and a portion is missing. The sample carries 25,000 to 35,000 clones, around 85% recorded once. The sequencing here drew on peripheral blood, taken from a patient treated with radiotherapy plus ipilimumab. These receptors all stem from a human donor with non-small cell lung cancer who had stable disease on radiotherapy plus ipilimumab. Each CDR3 is given with its conserved first and last residue. D genes are given only for firm matches. Clone size is shown for a subset of rows, as once, few, many or a class of expanded clone.

d_gene	j_gene	abundance	v_gene	len	CDR3aa	CDR3nt
NA	TRBJ2-1	NA	TRBV5-1	15	CASSLVTGIQSEQFF	TGCGCCAGCAGCTTGGTTACAGGTATACAGAGTGAGCAGTTCTTC
NA	TRBJ1-1	once	TRBV11-2	13	CASSLRGNTEAFF	TGTGCCAGCAGCTTACGGGGGAACACTGAAGCTTTCTTT
NA	TRBJ1-5	NA	TRBV30	14	CAWSPMRGNQPQHF	TGTGCCTGGAGTCCCATGAGGGGTAATCAGCCCCAGCATTTT
NA	TRBJ2-2	NA	TRBV9	16	CASSVGQVMNTGELFF	TGTGCCAGCAGCGTGGGGCAAGTGATGAACACCGGGGAGCTGTTTTTT
NA	TRBJ1-2	NA	TRBV7-2	15	CASSDRTASNYGYTF	TGTGCCAGCAGCGACCGGACAGCCTCTAACTATGGCTACACCTTC
TRBD1	TRBJ1-4	NA	TRBV7-8	15	CASSLAQGASEKLFF	TGTGCCAGCAGCTTAGCACAGGGGGCGAGCGAAAAACTGTTTTTT
NA	TRBJ1-3	NA	TRBV4-3	16	CASSPRGGTSGNTIYF	TGCGCCAGCAGCCCCCGGGGAGGGACCTCTGGAAACACCATATATTTT
NA	TRBJ1-6	NA	TRBV19	15	CASSIRGPRASPLHF	TGTGCCAGTAGTATTAGAGGGCCGAGGGCCTCACCCCTCCACTTT
TRBD2	TRBJ2-3	few	TRBV9	15	CASSPPAGGTDTQYF	TGTGCCAGCAGCCCCCCAGCGGGGGGGACAGATACGCAGTATTTT
NA	TRBJ2-3	NA	TRBV7-3	14	CASSLGMTGGTQYF	TGTGCCAGCAGCTTAGGGATGACAGGAGGGACGCAGTATTTT
TRBD1	TRBJ1-3	NA	TRBV9	15	CASSTTGGGGNTIYF	TGTGCCAGCAGCACAACAGGGGGTGGTGGAAACACCATATATTTT
TRBD2	TRBJ2-1	NA	TRBV5-1	16	CASSLGLAGGHNEQFF	TGCGCCAGCAGCTTGGGACTAGCGGGGGGGCACAATGAGCAGTTCTTC
TRBD2	TRBJ2-3	once	TRBV4-2	16	CASSQDLGGKEVTQYF	TGTGCCAGCAGCCAAGATCTGGGGGGGAAGGAGGTTACGCAGTATTTT
NA	TRBJ1-4	NA	TRBV6-6	14	CASGERTTNEKLFF	TGTGCCAGCGGCGAACGAACAACTAATGAAAAACTGTTTTTT
NA	TRBJ2-3	NA	TRBV27	13	CASSQPPTDTQYF	TGTGCCAGCAGTCAACCACCCACAGATACGCAGTATTTT
NA	TRBJ2-6	NA	TRBV7-9	15	CASSLTGSGANVLTF	TGTGCCAGCAGCTTAACTGGCTCTGGGGCCAACGTCCTGACTTTC
NA	TRBJ1-4	once	TRBV25-1	14	CASSEPGQVEKLFF	TGTGCCAGCAGTGAACCGGGGCAAGTCGAAAAACTGTTTTTT
TRBD2	TRBJ2-3	once	TRBV28	16	CASSFFGDRASGTQYF	TGTGCCAGCAGTTTTTTTGGGGATCGGGCTAGCGGAACGCAGTATTTT
TRBD1	TRBJ1-1	NA	TRBV5-1	13	CASSSSGGTEAFF	TGCGCCAGCAGCTCATCAGGGGGGACTGAAGCTTTCTTT
NA	TRBJ2-1	NA	TRBV2	14	CASSEEALGDEQFF	TGTGCCAGCAGTGAAGAGGCGTTGGGGGATGAGCAGTTCTTC
NA	TRBJ1-6	NA	TRBV6-1	13	CASTYGGDSPLHF	TGTGCCAGCACTTACGGGGGTGATTCACCCCTCCACTTT
NA	TRBJ1-6	NA	TRBV7-8	17	CASSLSLGLTKSSPLHF	TGTGCCAGCAGCTTATCTCTGGGGCTCACGAAGAGTTCACCCCTCCACTTT
TRBD1	TRBJ2-5	NA	TRBV6-1	12	CASFPGGETQYF	TGTGCCAGCTTTCCAGGGGGAGAGACCCAGTACTTC
TRBD1	TRBJ2-2	NA	TRBV27	16	CASSFGTGGHTGELFF	TGTGCCAGCAGTTTTGGGACAGGGGGTCACACCGGGGAGCTGTTTTTT
NA	TRBJ1-6	NA	TRBV10-3	15	CAIRDRGRDNSPLHF	TGTGCCATCAGGGATCGTGGACGGGATAATTCACCCCTCCACTTT
NA	TRBJ2-6	NA	TRBV14	15	CASGQGFSGANVLTF	TGTGCCAGCGGCCAAGGGTTCTCTGGGGCCAACGTCCTGACTTTC
NA	TRBJ1-4	once	TRBV10-3	15	CAISESFGAGEKLFF	TGTGCCATCAGTGAGTCGTTCGGGGCCGGTGAAAAACTGTTTTTT
NA	TRBJ2-7	NA	TRBV18	15	CASSSETGSRVEQYF	TGTGCCAGCTCATCAGAGACAGGAAGTCGTGTCGAGCAGTACTTC
TRBD1	TRBJ1-2	few	TRBV19	14	CASSTLDRGLGYTF	TGTGCCAGTAGTACCCTGGACAGGGGGCTGGGCTACACCTTC
NA	TRBJ1-3	NA	TRBV4-2	16	CASSQEGGNSGNTIYF	TGTGCCAGCAGCCAAGAAGGCGGAAACTCTGGAAACACCATATATTTT
NA	TRBJ2-2	once	TRBV6-4	14	CASSGTPHTGELFF	TGTGCCAGCAGCGGGACACCTCACACCGGGGAGCTGTTTTTT
NA	TRBJ1-3	few	TRBV9	15	CASSVDGFLGNTIYF	TGTGCCAGCAGCGTCGATGGGTTTCTCGGAAACACCATATATTTT
NA	TRBJ1-1	NA	TRBV14	14	CASSLNHGPTEAFF	TGTGCCAGCAGCCTTAACCACGGACCCACTGAAGCTTTCTTT
NA	TRBJ2-3	NA	TRBV6-5	12	CASSRTGDTQYF	TGTGCCAGCAGCCGTACAGGAGATACGCAGTATTTT
NA	TRBJ1-1	NA	TRBV10-3	15	CAIRHSLWGNTEAFF	TGTGCCATCAGACATTCTCTATGGGGGAACACTGAAGCTTTCTTT
TRBD2	TRBJ2-5	once	TRBV30	14	CAWSGLAGEETQYF	TGTGCCTGGAGCGGACTAGCGGGGGAAGAGACCCAGTACTTC
TRBD2	TRBJ2-3	once	TRBV14	16	CASSQGGRGLTDTQYF	TGTGCCAGCAGCCAAGGAGGGAGGGGACTGACAGATACGCAGTATTTT
NA	TRBJ1-5	few	TRBV7-9	13	CASSPEPGQPQHF	TGTGCCTCTAGCCCAGAGCCGGGGCAGCCCCAGCATTTT
TRBD1	TRBJ2-3	few	TRBV6-1	15	CASRPAGTGQDTQYF	TGTGCCAGCAGGCCCGCCGGGACAGGGCAGGATACGCAGTATTTT
NA	TRBJ2-5	NA	TRBV6-6	15	CASSYSRQGWETQYF	TGTGCCAGCAGTTACTCACGCCAGGGGTGGGAGACCCAGTACTTC
TRBD1	TRBJ1-6	NA	TRBV6-1	15	CASNRQGARNSPLHF	TGTGCCAGCAATCGACAGGGGGCGCGTAATTCACCCCTCCACTTT
NA	TRBJ2-3	few	TRBV5-1	12	CASSESTDTQYF	TGCGCCAGCAGCGAAAGCACAGATACGCAGTATTTT
TRBD2	TRBJ2-2	NA	TRBV29-1	20	CSATTMGLAGRRPNTGELFF	TGCAGCGCCACCACCATGGGACTAGCGGGGCGAAGACCGAACACCGGGGAGCTGTTTTTT
TRBD2	TRBJ2-3	few	TRBV30	13	CAGELAATDTQYF	TGTGCCGGTGAACTAGCGGCCACAGATACGCAGTATTTT
TRBD1	TRBJ1-5	few	TRBV18	13	CASSQGTAEPQHF	TGTGCCAGCTCCCAAGGGACAGCAGAGCCCCAGCATTTT
TRBD1	TRBJ1-2	few	TRBV7-9	14	CASSLRDRDYGYTF	TGTGCCAGCAGCCTCCGGGACAGGGACTATGGCTACACCTTC
TRBD1	TRBJ1-2	once	TRBV27	12	CASSFQGVGYTF	TGTGCCAGCAGTTTCCAGGGGGTTGGCTACACCTTC
NA	TRBJ1-1	NA	TRBV10-1	13	CASSFSGVNEAFF	TGCGCCAGCAGTTTTAGTGGAGTCAATGAAGCTTTCTTT
TRBD2	TRBJ2-1	few	TRBV6-4	16	CASSVRGGDGNNEQFF	TGTGCCAGCAGTGTACGGGGGGGAGACGGTAACAATGAGCAGTTCTTC
NA	TRBJ1-1	NA	TRBV6-5	14	CASSYVLRGAEAFF	TGTGCCAGCAGTTATGTCCTCCGGGGGGCTGAAGCTTTCTTT
TRBD2	TRBJ2-2	NA	TRBV9	16	CASSPRLAGDTGELFF	TGTGCCAGCAGCCCAAGACTAGCGGGGGACACCGGGGAGCTGTTTTTT
NA	TRBJ1-3	NA	TRBV4-1	17	CASSQAAGFISGNTIYF	TGCGCCAGCAGCCAAGCGGCAGGATTCATCTCTGGAAACACCATATATTTT
NA	TRBJ1-6	NA	TRBV28	16	CASRHRAIRPNSPLHF	TGTGCCAGCAGGCACCGGGCCATCCGCCCTAATTCACCCCTCCACTTT
TRBD1	TRBJ2-4	NA	TRBV19	13	CATEQGTKNIQYF	TGTGCCACCGAACAGGGGACCAAAAACATTCAGTACTTC
NA	TRBJ1-4	once	TRBV25-1	13	CASSEQVNEKLFF	TGTGCCAGCAGTGAACAGGTTAATGAAAAACTGTTTTTT
NA	TRBJ2-5	NA	TRBV20-1	11	CSAVDLETQYF	TGCAGCGCGGTAGACCTGGAGACCCAGTACTTC
NA	TRBJ2-1	NA	TRBV6-5	15	CASSYFQSGFNEQFF	TGTGCCAGCAGTTACTTTCAGTCGGGCTTCAATGAGCAGTTCTTC
NA	TRBJ1-2	NA	TRBV19	16	CASSLYDLATGNGYTF	TGTGCCAGTTCCCTCTATGACCTCGCGACAGGTAACGGCTACACCTTC
NA	TRBJ1-3	NA	TRBV18	18	CASSPRLTTGDSGNTIYF	TGTGCCAGCTCACCACGGCTAACAACGGGAGACTCTGGAAACACCATATATTTT